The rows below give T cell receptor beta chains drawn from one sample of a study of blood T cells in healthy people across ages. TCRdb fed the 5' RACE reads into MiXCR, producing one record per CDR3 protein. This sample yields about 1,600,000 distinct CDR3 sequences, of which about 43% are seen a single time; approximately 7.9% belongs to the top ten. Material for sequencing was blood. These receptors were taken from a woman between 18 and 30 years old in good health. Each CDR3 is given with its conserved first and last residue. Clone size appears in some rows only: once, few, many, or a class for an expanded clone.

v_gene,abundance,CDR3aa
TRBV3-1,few,CATARGAYEQYF
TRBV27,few,CASSALNEKLFF
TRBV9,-,CASSPRLLRAPDTQYF
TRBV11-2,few,CASSLRDVLHEQYF
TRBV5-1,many,CASSLGQGDSPLHF
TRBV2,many,CASSEAGNPPYNEQFF
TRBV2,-,CASSEALRISPLHF
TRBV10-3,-,CAISEQTAGGYNEQFF
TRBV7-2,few,CASSLRDRYYEQYF
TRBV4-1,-,CASNQEGGQITGELFF
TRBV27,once,CASSGGVGTIYF
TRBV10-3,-,CAISGLGRTFTQYF
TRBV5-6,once,CASSPSIGAVAYEQYF
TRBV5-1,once,CASTGWDPTVDTQYF
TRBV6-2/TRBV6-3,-,CASSNGTSGTLHNGQFF
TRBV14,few,CASSQVRGLSYEQYF
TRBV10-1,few,CASSESGANYGYTF
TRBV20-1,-,CSARDRRGPGDTQYF
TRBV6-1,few,CASSDLGQAVYSYEQYF
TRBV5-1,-,CASSLNLEQYF
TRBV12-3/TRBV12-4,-,CASSRAGAGVNQPQHF
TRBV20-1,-,CSARGDDPGSSSYGYTF
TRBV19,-,CASSRWVDLKMNTEAFF
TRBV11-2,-,CASSTLRQPLAKNIQYF
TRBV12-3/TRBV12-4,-,CASSKRAAGVLFF
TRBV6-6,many,CASSYSWDPEQYF
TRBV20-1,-,CSASFGGGYEQYF
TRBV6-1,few,CASGPEHYSNQPQHF
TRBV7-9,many,CASSLLPYEQYF
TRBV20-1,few,CSASLPGGTEAFF
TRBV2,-,CASSFLQFNNSPLHF
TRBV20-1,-,CSATTGTGTNGYTF
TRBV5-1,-,CASSFGPREGTGEPFF
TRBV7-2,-,CASSGRTGGANTGELFF
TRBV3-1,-,CASSQSGSGSEQYF
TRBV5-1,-,CASSSRVTGSQTNEKLFF
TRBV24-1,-,CATSDPGLAGGYNEQFF
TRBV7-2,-,CASSLRTSGGGEQFF
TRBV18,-,CASSPRTGIEKLFF
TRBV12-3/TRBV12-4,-,CASTLAGVIEQYF
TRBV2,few,CASIGTGGSSGGYTF